This entry features one TCR beta chain sequence. Its antigen is unknown. This sample is part of a study of Ad26.COV2.S vaccination and SARS-CoV-2 variants. The study, taken as a whole, reports: Analyses that measured TCR breadth and depth may have underestimated total T cell responses. People who got the vaccine or the placebo had similar non-spike TCR breadth. Considerable breadth of spike-specific CD8+ and CD4+ T cell responses has reportedly been documented following vaccination.

Per the germline V gene, CDR1 is DFQATT and CDR2 is SNEGSKA (reference sequence). V was cut by 5 bases and J by 2 bases, with 5 bases left in between. The CDR3 sequence is 11 residues long. Clones were read by immunoSEQ multiplex PCR, and TCRdb kept only the in-frame ones, dropping some. The repertoire holds 97,000 or so clones, over 70% seen once, with 15% to 20% in the top ten. The TCR comes from a human donor who had recovered from COVID-19. The sequencing here drew on peripheral blood, taken after recovery from COVID-19. The rearrangement uses TRBV20-1 and TRBJ2-3; D gene unclear. CDR3 sequence (DNA): TGCAGTGCTCTGATCACAGATACGCAGTATTTT. This codes for CSALITDTQYF.